These 29 T cell receptor beta chains were sequenced from one sample in a study of blood T cell repertoires in COVID-19. Data came from immunoSEQ multiplex PCR; TCRdb stores just in-frame clones and leaves some out. The sample comprises hundreds of thousands of clones, roughly 90% of which are singletons, and approximately 1.5% rests with the top ten. The sample taken for sequencing was peripheral blood. These receptors all come from a woman aged 25 to 39 with active or convalescent COVID-19.

V and J are TRBV6-5 and TRBJ2-7; 8 bases line up with TRBD1. The germline gives CDR1 MNHEY, CDR2 SVGAGI. The CDR3 consists of 13 residues. Trimming took 6 bases from V and 3 from J; bases not matched to a gene: 4. DNA of the CDR3: TGTGCCAGCAGAGACGGACAGGGCTACGAGCAGTACTTC. Translation gives CASRDGQGYEQYF.

The chain couples TRBV3-1 (or the pseudogene TRBV3-2) to TRBJ1-3; D unclear. The germline V and J ends were trimmed by 0 bases and 9 bases, with 15 bases remaining between them. The CDR3 totals 15 residues. Germline CDR1 reads LGHDT; CDR2 reads YNNKEL (reference sequence). CDR3 DNA: TGTGCCAGCAGCCAAGAATGGCTGTCTGGTGGCACCATATATTTT. This sequence encodes CASSQEWLSGGTIYF.

The rearrangement joins TRBV2 to TRBJ1-2; TRBD1 matches at 7 bases. V was clipped by 7 bases and J by 6 bases; unmatched bases: 8. There are 13 residues in the CDR3. Germline CDR1 and CDR2: SNHLY and FYNNEI. Here the CDR3 reads CASKIDREDGYTF. CDR3 coding DNA: TGTGCCAGCAAAATAGACAGGGAAGATGGCTACACCTTC.

The V gene is TRBV7-9, the J gene TRBJ2-1; 14 nucleotides line up with TRBD2. V trimming: 3 bases; J trimming: 3 bases; junction bases outside the gene matches: 10. This CDR3 has 19 residues. From germline, CDR1 is SEHNR and CDR2 FQNEAQ (reference sequence). The CDR3 spells CASSLGLAGVAGFYNEQFF. The CDR3 region has the DNA TGTGCCAGCAGCTTGGGACTAGCGGGAGTGGCTGGGTTCTACAATGAGCAGTTCTTC.

This clone has just a few counts. The V call is TRBV19, the J call TRBJ1-2, with unresolved D. The CDR3 covers 15 residues. Looked up from germline, CDR1 is LNHDA and CDR2 is SQIVND (reference sequence). V lost 1 base and J lost 8, with 17 bases in between. The CDR3 coding sequence is TGTGCCAGTAGTATAGCTGAATTTCGGGGAGAAGGCTACACCTTC. It encodes CASSIAEFRGEGYTF.

The J gene is TRBJ2-5, the V gene TRBV6-5; TRBD1 agrees at 9 bases. V shed 6 bases, J shed 5 bases, and the junction held 4 bases outside the gene matches. This CDR3 contains 13 residues. Looked up from germline, CDR1 is MNHEY and CDR2 is SVGAGI. The CDR3 loop is CASRGQGEETQYF. CDR3 nucleotides: TGTGCCAGCAGGGGACAGGGAGAGGAGACCCAGTACTTC.

This clone has more than one count but fewer than ten. The chain joins TRBV7-8 to TRBJ1-1; D is ambiguous. Germline V gene sequence: CDR1 SGHVS, CDR2 FQNEAQ. The CDR3 has 15 amino acids. V lost 5 bases, J lost 3 bases, and 16 bases lay in between. CDR3 amino acids: CASSQLGRSDTEAFF. The CDR3 DNA reads TGTGCCAGCAGCCAATTAGGCAGGTCGGACACTGAAGCTTTCTTT.

V is TRBV18 and J is TRBJ1-2; D remains ambiguous. The V and J ends lost 1 base and 2 bases respectively, with 11 bases between them. In germline, CDR1 is KGHSH, CDR2 LQKENI. This CDR3 comprises 15 residues. CDR3 loop: CASSPQEGANYGYTF. For the CDR3, the DNA is TGTGCCAGCTCACCACAGGAGGGAGCGAACTATGGCTACACCTTC.

This chain connects TRBV3-1 (or the pseudogene TRBV3-2) to TRBJ2-5; unclear D gene. Per the germline V gene, CDR1 is LGHDT and CDR2 is YNNKEL (reference sequence). Trimming took 1 base from V and 7 from J, leaving 7 bases between them. The CDR3 spans 12 residues. The CDR3 coding sequence is TGTGCCAGCAGCCAAGTAACTGGGACCCAGTACTTC. Protein: CASSQVTGTQYF.

The chain combines TRBV29-1 with TRBJ2-1; 8 bases line up with TRBD2. V shed 8 bases and J 0 bases; nucleotides not matched to a gene: 18. This CDR3 is 18 amino acids long. Germline CDR1 reads SQVTM; CDR2 reads ANQGSEA. CDR3 loop: CSIYGLTSESISYNEQFF. CDR3 bases: TGCAGCATCTACGGCCTGACTAGCGAATCCATCTCCTACAATGAGCAGTTCTTC.

The rearrangement uses TRBV10-2 and TRBJ1-1; D gene unclear. The V end was cut by 4 bases, the J end by 7 bases, with 13 bases between. CDR1 and CDR2 from the germline V gene are WSHSY and SAAADI. The CDR3 covers 13 residues. The CDR3 DNA is TGCGCCAGCAGTGTGGGCCAGACAATTGAAGCTTTCTTT. It is translated as CASSVGQTIEAFF.

This sequence joins TRBV5-6 and TRBJ2-4, with 7 bases fitting TRBD2. V lost 1 base to trimming and J lost 2 bases; unmatched junction nucleotides: 9. Germline CDR1 is SGHDT and CDR2 is YYEEEE. The CDR3 runs to 17 residues. The CDR3 reads CASSLWTRGPTKNIQYF. The CDR3 coding sequence is TGTGCCAGCAGCTTGTGGACTAGAGGTCCAACCAAAAACATTCAGTACTTC.

The CDR3 coding sequence is TGCAGCGTTAGCGGCAGGGGGGTCAGCGAGCAGTACTTC. Amino acid sequence: CSVSGRGVSEQYF. The chain carries TRBV29-1 and TRBJ2-7; maybe TRBD1 (7 bases). Trimming removed 5 bases from V and 6 bases from J, with 17 bases in between. This CDR3 is 13 amino acids long. Germline CDR1 is SQVTM and CDR2 is ANQGSEA.

This clone was observed once. CDR3 protein: CASSWTGGDTQYF. The CDR3, as DNA: TGTGCCAGCAGTTGGACAGGCGGAGATACGCAGTATTTT. The rearrangement joins TRBV27 to TRBJ2-3; 7 bases map to TRBD1. Unmatched junction bases numbered 3, after V lost 4 bases and J lost 5 bases. The V gene's germline CDR1 is MNHEY and CDR2 SMNVEV (reference sequence). The CDR3 runs to 13 residues.

This chain connects TRBV7-9 to TRBJ1-5, with D uncertain. Per the germline V gene, CDR1 is SEHNR and CDR2 is FQNEAQ (reference sequence). There are 13 residues in the CDR3. The V gene lost 3 bases and the J gene lost 0 bases, with 3 bases spanning the gap. CDR3 region: CASSFFSNQPQHF. The CDR3 DNA reads as TGTGCCAGCAGCTTCTTTAGCAATCAGCCCCAGCATTTT. The full variable domain, rest sourced from reference TRBV7-9 and TRBJ1-5, is DTGVSQNPRHKITKRGQNVTFRCDPISEHNRLYWYRQTLGQGPEFLTYFQNEAQLEKSRLLSDRFSAERPKGSFSTLEIQRTEQGDSAMYLCASSFFSNQPQHFGDGTRLSIL.

This clone was seen just once. The V call is TRBV5-1, the J call TRBJ1-4; 7 bases fit TRBD1. This CDR3 is built from 14 residues. Germline CDR1 SGHRS, CDR2 YFSETQ. Unmatched junction bases numbered 4, after V lost 4 bases and J lost 4 bases. CDR3 sequence reads: CASSPGQLNEKLFF. The CDR3 DNA follows: TGCGCCAGCAGCCCGGGACAGCTTAATGAAAAACTGTTTTTT.

The gene calls are TRBV12-3 or TRBV12-4 and TRBJ2-7; 7 bases fit TRBD2. V trimming: 6 bases; J trimming: 3 bases; junction bases outside the gene matches: 5. The CDR3 length is 13 residues. The CDR3 reads CASRPGLLYEQYF. CDR3 nucleotides: TGTGCCAGCAGACCGGGACTACTCTACGAGCAGTACTTC.

This chain joins TRBV9 and TRBJ1-6; 7 nucleotides align to TRBD1. Germline V gives CDR1 SGDLS, CDR2 YYNGEE. The length of the CDR3 is 16 residues. The trim removed 0 bases at V and 4 bases at J, leaving 4 bases unmatched. CDR3 in amino acids: CASSVGGTAYNSPLHF. CDR3 sequence (DNA): TGTGCCAGCAGCGTAGGGGGGACAGCGTATAATTCACCCCTCCACTTT.

V and J are TRBV7-9 and TRBJ2-2; a possible D gene is TRBD1 (6 bases). Trimming pared 8 bases from V and 7 bases from J, leaving 17 bases between. CDR3 length: 14 amino acids. Germline V CDR1 and CDR2: SEHNR, FQNEAQ (reference sequence). The CDR3 nucleotides are TGTGCCAGCTGCTCCTCCAGGGGCAACGGGGAGCTGTTTTTT. This translates into CASCSSRGNGELFF.

This chain joins TRBV7-9 and TRBJ2-7, with TRBD2 matching 8 bases. Germline CDR1 reads SEHNR; CDR2 reads FQNEAQ (reference sequence). The J segment lost 4 bases and the V segment lost 0 bases, leaving 8 bases of the junction unmatched. This CDR3 spans 16 amino acids. CDR3 amino acids: CASSLAEAGGSYEQYF. The CDR3 DNA is TGTGCCAGCAGCTTAGCGGAGGCGGGAGGCTCTTACGAGCAGTACTTC. Looking up the rest from reference TRBV7-9 and TRBJ2-7 gives the full variable domain: DTGVSQNPRHKITKRGQNVTFRCDPISEHNRLYWYRQTLGQGPEFLTYFQNEAQLEKSRLLSDRFSAERPKGSFSTLEIQRTEQGDSAMYLCASSLAEAGGSYEQYFGPGTRLTVT.

V is TRBV7-9 and J is TRBJ1-5; unclear D gene. CDR3 length equals 15 residues. V was cut by 0 bases and J by 4 bases, with 10 bases left in between. CDR1 and CDR2 from the germline V gene are SEHNR and FQNEAQ (reference sequence). CDR3 protein: CASSLAIAGNQPQHF. DNA for the CDR3: TGTGCCAGCAGCTTAGCGATCGCGGGGAATCAGCCCCAGCATTTT.

The rearrangement uses TRBV3-1 (or the pseudogene TRBV3-2) and TRBJ1-2, with TRBD1 as a possible D gene (5 bases). The CDR3 extends over 14 amino acids. Deletions cut 4 bases from V and 8 bases from J, with 17 bases between. CDR1 LGHDT and CDR2 YNNKEL come from the germline V gene (reference sequence). In nucleotides, the CDR3 is TGTGCCAGCAGCCTTTTGGACACGCCGGTGGGCTACACCTTC. It codes for CASSLLDTPVGYTF.

V usage is TRBV19 and J usage is TRBJ1-6; D perhaps matches TRBD1 (5 bases). V lost 9 bases to trimming and J lost 0 bases, with 12 bases between them. This CDR3 spans 15 amino acids. Germline loops: CDR1 LNHDA, CDR2 SQIVND (reference sequence). CDR3 DNA: TGTGCCAGCTCCGACAGCATCTCCTATAATTCACCCCTCCACTTT. This encodes CASSDSISYNSPLHF.

This rearrangement joins TRBV5-1 to TRBJ1-1; TRBD1 might be the D (6 bases). Trimming left V 4 bases short and J 6 bases short, with 16 bases between. The CDR3 sequence is 14 residues long. The germline gives CDR1 SGHRS, CDR2 YFSETQ. The DNA for the CDR3 is TGCGCCAGCAGCCGTGGGACAACCAACGCTGAAGCTTTCTTT. It yields the protein CASSRGTTNAEAFF.

The chain employs TRBV6-5 and TRBJ2-2; TRBD1 might be the D (5 bases). The CDR3 spans 15 residues. Germline V gene lookup returns CDR1 MNHEY and CDR2 SVGAGI. Trimming stripped 4 bases from V and 1 base from J, with 10 bases between. Here the CDR3 reads CASSLGRVNTGELFF. The CDR3 coding sequence is TGTGCCAGCAGTTTGGGCAGGGTGAACACCGGGGAGCTGTTTTTT.

J is TRBJ1-1 and V is TRBV2, with 8 positions matching TRBD1. V lost 4 bases and J lost 1; bases outside the gene matches: 8. This CDR3 is 16 amino acids long. From germline, CDR1 is SNHLY and CDR2 FYNNEI. The CDR3 loop is CASSGDRGRGNTEAFF. The CDR3 bases are TGTGCCAGCAGTGGTGACAGGGGACGAGGGAACACTGAAGCTTTCTTT.

The chain is built from TRBV18 and TRBJ1-2, with 7 bases lining up with TRBD1. The V gene end was trimmed by 5 bases and the J gene end by 8 bases; junction bases not matched to a gene: 11. In germline, CDR1 is KGHSH, CDR2 LQKENI. The CDR3 length is 14 residues. The CDR3 DNA reads as TGTGCCAGCTCAACCCAGACAGGGAAAGAGGGCTACACCTTC. Translation: CASSTQTGKEGYTF.

CDR3: CASSSLLITYEQYF. The CDR3 DNA follows: TGTGCCAGCAGTTCCCTCTTAATTACCTACGAGCAGTACTTC. The chain uses TRBV6-5 and TRBJ2-7, with D hard to call. CDR3 length equals 14 residues. The ends were cut back, 4 bases at V and 2 bases at J, with 12 bases in the middle. Germline CDR1 is MNHEY and CDR2 is SVGAGI.

This chain joins TRBV11-2 and TRBJ2-3; the match to TRBD1 covers 9 bases. Germline V gene sequence: CDR1 SGHAT, CDR2 FQNNGV. V was pared by 7 bases and J by 4 bases, with 9 bases of the junction left unmatched. The CDR3 consists of 15 residues. The chain's CDR3 is CASTPGTGNADTQYF. CDR3 nucleotides: TGTGCCAGCACCCCAGGGACAGGGAACGCAGATACGCAGTATTTT.